This T cell receptor beta chain was documented in a study of patients and donors after allogeneic stem cell transplantation. This clonotype appeared a few times. V was pared by 7 bases and J by 7 bases, with 8 bases of the junction left unmatched. Germline CDR1 LNHNV, CDR2 YYDKDF (reference sequence). CDR3 length: 13 amino acids. From the RT-PCR reads, TCRdb called clonotypes with MiXCR, one entry per CDR3 protein. The profile covers 920,000 or so distinct CDR3 sequences, with under 20% appearing a single time and 6% taken by the ten largest. This sequence joins TRBV15 and TRBJ2-7; 9 bases map to TRBD1. The TCR sequence derives from a human donor who was either an allogeneic HSCT recipient or a stem cell or donor lymphocyte infusion donor (not recorded which). It is not recorded whose cells these are; they may come from a transplant donor. The specimen was blood, either unsorted or a sorted T cell fraction (not recorded which). CDR3 loop: CATTGQGLGEQYF. The CDR3 nucleotides read TGTGCCACCACGGGACAGGGTTTGGGAGAGCAGTACTTC.